This T cell receptor beta chain was observed in a study of T cell repertoires in cytomegalovirus infection (dated by TCRdb to between 2018 and 2021). General notes on the study: Alongside well-studied HLA-B-restricted epitopes, the peptide stimulations were aimed at recently identified HLA-C-restricted CMV epitopes, whose presentation resists viral immunomodulation. Donor HLA type was relevant to the analysis, because carriage of CMV infection together with the matching HLA type was indicated by public TCR beta signatures. Study-wide findings and limitations: Cumulative frequency of public TCR beta family members discriminated carriers of CMV infection plus the relevant HLA type in this cohort and an independent roughly 320-donor cohort. The ex vivo response was dominated by HLA-C-restricted CMV-specific TCR beta clonotypes, and the single most frequent clonotype in two of eight donors was supplied by these HLA-C-restricted clonotypes.

For sequencing, an Illumina HiSeq 1500 was employed. Clones were called with MiXCR by TCRdb after fastp trimmed the public reads at Q25, and only in-frame beta chains were retained. For every CDR3 protein sequence, its rows merge into one entry that carries the most common genes and DNA. The sample has 900,000 to 950,000 distinct CDR3 sequences on record, 30% to 40% of them singletons. The ten largest clonotypes hold roughly 12% of the sample. According to the study, the label for this sample's treatment or condition signals: in vitro stimulation with specific CMV peptide epitopes to enrich CMV-specific T cells. This clonotype was counted between two and nine times. Its antigen is currently not known. No much larger clone is present one base from it, and per-base qualities are unavailable. The CDR3 covers 17 residues, taking in both the cysteine and the phenylalanine. Here the CDR3 DNA is all that survives: 51 bases in frame from base 1. Germline trimming: 5 bases from V, 2 bases from J; junction bases outside gene matches: 11. CDR1 SGHTA and CDR2 FQGNSA were looked up in the germline V gene.

This specimen consisted of cultured CD8+ T cells from PBMCs, obtained from culture after CMV antigen stimulation. This receptor was taken from a human donor in good health (CMV status not recorded). Some clones in this sample may be carry-over from other donors' samples. The V and J segments used are TRBV7-2 and TRBJ2-1, with 8 bases in between that match TRBD2. The CDR3 loop reads CASSDQHGAGAYNEQFF. The DNA sequence is TGTGCCAGCAGCGATCAGCATGGAGCGGGAGCCTACAATGAGCAGTTCTTC.